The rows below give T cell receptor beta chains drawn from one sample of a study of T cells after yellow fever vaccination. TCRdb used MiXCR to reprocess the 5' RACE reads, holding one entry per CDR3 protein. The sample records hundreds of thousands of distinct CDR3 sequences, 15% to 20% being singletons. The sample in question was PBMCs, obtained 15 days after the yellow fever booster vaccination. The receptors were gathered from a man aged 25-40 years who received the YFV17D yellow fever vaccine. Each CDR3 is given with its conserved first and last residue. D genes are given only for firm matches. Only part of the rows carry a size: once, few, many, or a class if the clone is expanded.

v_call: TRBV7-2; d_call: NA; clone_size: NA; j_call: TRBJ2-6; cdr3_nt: TGTGCCAGCAGCGGCTTTATGGGAAGCACACAACACAACGTCCTGACTTTC; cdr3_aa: CASSGFMGSTQHNVLTF
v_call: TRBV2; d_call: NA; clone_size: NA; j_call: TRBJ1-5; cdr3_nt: TGTGCCAGCAGTGTACGGCTTTCTCAGCCCCAGCATTTT; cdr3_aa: CASSVRLSQPQHF
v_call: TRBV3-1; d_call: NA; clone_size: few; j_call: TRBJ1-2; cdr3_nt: TGTGCCAGCAGCCAGACTGGAGAAAGCTACACCTTC; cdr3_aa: CASSQTGESYTF
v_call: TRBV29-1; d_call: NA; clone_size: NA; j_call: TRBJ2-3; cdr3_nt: TGCAGCGTATCAACCCCTACCTTAAGCACAGATACGCAGTATTTT; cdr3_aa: CSVSTPTLSTDTQYF
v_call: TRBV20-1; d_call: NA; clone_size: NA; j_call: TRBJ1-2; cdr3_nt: TGCAGTGCAACAGGAACCTATGGCTACACCTTC; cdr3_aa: CSATGTYGYTF
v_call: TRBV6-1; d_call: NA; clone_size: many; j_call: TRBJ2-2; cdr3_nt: TGTGCCAGCACCCACCCGCCCCCAAACACCGGGGAGCTGTTTTTT; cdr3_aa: CASTHPPPNTGELFF
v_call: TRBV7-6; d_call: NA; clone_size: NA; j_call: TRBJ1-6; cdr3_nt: TGTGCCAGCAGCTCCGGACCTAATTCACCCCTCCACTTT; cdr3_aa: CASSSGPNSPLHF
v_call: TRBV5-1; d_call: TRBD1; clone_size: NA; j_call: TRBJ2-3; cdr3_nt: TGCGCCAGCAGCTTGACAGGGGGCCTCACAGATACGCAGTATTTT; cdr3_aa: CASSLTGGLTDTQYF
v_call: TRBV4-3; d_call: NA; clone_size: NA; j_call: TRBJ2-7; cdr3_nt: TGCGCCAGCAGCCCATCCCCTGGGAGACCCTACGAGCAGTACTTC; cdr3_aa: CASSPSPGRPYEQYF
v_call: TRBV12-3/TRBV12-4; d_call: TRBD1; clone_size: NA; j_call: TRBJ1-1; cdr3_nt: TGTGCCAGCAGTGGCTACAGGGGCACTGAAGCTTTCTTT; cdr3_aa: CASSGYRGTEAFF
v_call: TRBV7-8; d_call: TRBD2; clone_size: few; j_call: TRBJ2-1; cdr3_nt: TGTGCCAGCAGCCGTATCCTAGCGGCCCCCTACAATGAGCAGTTCTTC; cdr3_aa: CASSRILAAPYNEQFF
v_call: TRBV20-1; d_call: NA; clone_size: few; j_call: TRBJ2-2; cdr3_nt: TGCAGTGCTAGAGAGAGGGAACGTGGGTTACTTACCGGGGAGCTGTTTTTT; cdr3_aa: CSARERERGLLTGELFF
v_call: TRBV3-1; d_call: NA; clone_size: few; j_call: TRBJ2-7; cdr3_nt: TGTGCCAGCAGCCTACTCGGGGCGTTCGAGCAGTACTTC; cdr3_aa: CASSLLGAFEQYF
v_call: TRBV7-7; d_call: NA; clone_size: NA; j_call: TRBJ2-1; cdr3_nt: TGTGCTAGCAGCTTGAACACCCACAATGAGCAGTTCTTC; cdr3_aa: CASSLNTHNEQFF
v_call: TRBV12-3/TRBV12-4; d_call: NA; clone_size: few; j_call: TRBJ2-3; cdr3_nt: TGTGCCAGCAGTTTCTCCTTAGATACGCAGTATTTT; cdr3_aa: CASSFSLDTQYF
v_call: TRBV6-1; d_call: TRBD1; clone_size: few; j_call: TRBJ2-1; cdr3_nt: TGTGCCAGCAGCCAGGACAGGGGAAGTGGCAATGAGCAGTTCTTC; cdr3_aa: CASSQDRGSGNEQFF